The rows below give T cell receptor beta chains drawn from one sample of a study of cytomegalovirus exposure and HLA in healthy donors. Sequenced by immunoSEQ multiplex PCR; TCRdb stores in-frame clones only, minus some. The table shows around 210,000 clones, with around 83% occurring only once. Source material: PBMCs. The receptors come from a girl aged 2-10 years in good health and CMV-seronegative. Each CDR3 is given without its conserved first and last residue.

length,J,V,CDR3
11,TRBJ2-7,TRBV6-1,ASSRTGSYEQY
12,TRBJ1-6,TRBV6-5,ASRPDGGSSPLH
11,TRBJ2-1,TRBV19,ASSALAGLMEF
11,TRBJ1-1,TRBV9,ASSVAVQTEAF
12,TRBJ1-1,TRBV5-1,ASSWSTGNTEAF
11,TRBJ1-2,TRBV7-2,ASSFQSGMGYT
12,TRBJ1-2,TRBV27,ASSSKDRGSGYT
13,TRBJ2-2,TRBV11-3,ASSRQGHHTGELF
11,TRBJ2-5,TRBV6-1,ASQRTVEETQY
12,TRBJ1-2,TRBV6-1,ASTGRGSVYGYT
13,TRBJ2-1,TRBV28,ASSRQGSSYNEQF
13,TRBJ2-7,TRBV10-3,AISEQLAGSYEQY
13,TRBJ2-3,TRBV11-2,ASSLAGLAGDTQY
11,TRBJ2-7,TRBV25-1,ASTWEGFGEQY
12,TRBJ1-5,TRBV4-1,ASSHVQGDQPQH
14,TRBJ1-2,TRBV4-2,ASSQLPSGGGYGYT
12,TRBJ1-1,TRBV18,ASSPGQGAPEAF
13,TRBJ2-7,TRBV5-1,ASSLVGSGRNEQY
13,TRBJ2-7,TRBV6-5,ASSYSPSATYEQY
13,TRBJ1-2,TRBV30,AWSLTGSSNYGYT
11,TRBJ2-3,TRBV19,ASSRDREDTQY
14,TRBJ2-7,TRBV7-9,SSSVLQTGDSYEQY
8,TRBJ1-1,TRBV10-3,ASQGAEAF
12,TRBJ2-3,TRBV27,ASSSLDFTDTQY
11,TRBJ2-7,TRBV6-1,ASTRQGPGEQY
13,TRBJ2-3,TRBV11-2,ASSYTGGHTDTQY
13,TRBJ2-5,TRBV5-4,ASSLVHRWKETQY
14,TRBJ1-4,TRBV11-2,ASSFTQGATNEKLF
11,TRBJ1-1,TRBV10-2,ASSVASNTEAF
14,TRBJ2-5,TRBV7-9,ASRPLAGGHQETQY
14,TRBJ2-3,TRBV4-2,ASSQDQAGGVDTQY
12,TRBJ2-7,TRBV2,ASRVAGGPGEQY
13,TRBJ2-1,TRBV5-1,ASRPRRESYNEQF
15,TRBJ2-5,TRBV25-1,ASSEWVRASGQETQY
13,TRBJ2-1,TRBV5-1,ASSLFGTTQDEQF
12,TRBJ2-3,TRBV6-5,ASSRQGGTDTQY
15,TRBJ2-1,TRBV5-4,ASSKTLAATIYNEQF
13,TRBJ1-3,TRBV2,ASRELGQGGNTIY
13,TRBJ1-1,TRBV5-1,ASSFLRREDTEAF
12,TRBJ2-3,TRBV25-1,ASSESLTGETQY
14,TRBJ2-7,TRBV4-1,ASSQAGAGGPYEQY
13,TRBJ1-6,TRBV9,ASSAGQGGNSPLH